The clone carrying this TCR beta chain was detected a few times. The antigen remains undetermined. The sample comes from a study of T cell responses to AZD1222 COVID-19 vaccine. Profiling relied on immunoSEQ multiplex PCR, and the TCRdb table lists in-frame clones only, not all of them. Of 130,000 to 150,000 clones in the sample, around 83% were seen once. Per the germline V gene, CDR1 is SGHRS and CDR2 is YFSETQ. The CDR3 contains 16 residues. V shed 5 bases and J 4 bases; nucleotides not matched to a gene: 8. General study results and limits: Along spike, vaccine-associated CD4 TCRs were found throughout, with dominance at 160-218 and 743-854. Baseline seropositives among AZD1222 recipients totaled only five or six. Receipt of two AZD1222 doses was followed by a rise in Spike-specific TCR breadth and depth.

The sequenced sample was peripheral blood, obtained on day 0 of MenACWY control vaccination. The chain combines TRBV5-1 with TRBJ2-2; 10 bases are shared with TRBD2. The clonotype was recovered from an adult in good health. Written as DNA, the CDR3 is TGCGCCAGCAGTTCTAGCGGGGGCCGGGGCACCGGGGAGCTGTTTTTT. Amino acid sequence: CASSSSGGRGTGELFF.